This T cell receptor (beta chain) derives from a study of CD8+ T cells in alopecia areata. Study-wide points: Scalp clonality, together with expanded CD8+ clones among the top 100, fell significantly with tofacitinib. Compared with mice, patients displayed less clear TCR sharing, possibly for HLA-related reasons.

The treatment: oral pan-JAK inhibitor, 5-10 mg twice daily. V shed 0 bases and J 2 bases; nucleotides not matched to a gene: 8. This CDR3 region has 17 residues. The germline CDR1 and CDR2 sequences are SEHNR and FQNEAQ (reference sequence). It was cDNA, reverse transcribed from extracted RNA, that served as the sequencing template. Produced via immunoSEQ multiplex PCR; TCRdb's table is partial and in-frame only. The table has about 280,000 clones, 58% seen once; the top ten hold around 1.7%. Comment on this clone: Its target is not known.

The TCR sequence derives from a human donor with alopecia areata. V is TRBV7-9 and J is TRBJ2-5, with 8 nucleotides matching TRBD1. The source was CD4+ T cells sorted from blood, collected at week 24, from a patient treated with tofacitinib. The DNA for the CDR3 is TGTGCCAGCAGCTTAGCCTGGACAGGGTTGGGACAAGAGACCCAGTACTTC. Translated, it gives CASSLAWTGLGQETQYF.